One sample yielded the 18 T cell receptor beta chains listed below, sequenced in a study of immune cell composition in non-small cell lung cancer. Clones were sequenced by immunoSEQ multiplex PCR, and TCRdb holds only the in-frame ones, with some missing. The table includes roughly 5,000 clones, roughly 80% detected once. Sequenced sample: lung tumor tissue. These receptors all come from a human donor with non-small cell lung cancer.

This chain uses TRBV4-2 with TRBJ1-6; D is unresolved. The CDR3 sequence is 12 residues long. Trimming stripped 0 bases from V and 11 bases from J, with 5 bases between. The V gene's germline CDR1 is LGHNA and CDR2 YNFKEQ. The CDR3 loop is CASSQEGAPLHF. In nucleotides, the CDR3 is TGTGCCAGCAGCCAAGAAGGAGCACCCCTCCACTTT.

The chain is built from TRBV10-1 and TRBJ2-5; D gene uncertain. V was pared by 3 bases and J by 2 bases, with 7 bases between. This CDR3 region has 13 residues. In germline, CDR1 is WNHNN, CDR2 SYGVQD (reference sequence). CDR3 bases: TGCGCCAGCAGTGAAGGAGTACAAGAGACCCAGTACTTC. Translating it yields CASSEGVQETQYF.

The chain joins TRBV19 to TRBJ1-2; D is possibly TRBD1 (6 bases). V was pared by 0 bases and J by 4 bases, with 15 bases between. The length of the CDR3 is 16 residues. The germline V gene encodes CDR1 LNHDA and CDR2 SQIVND (reference sequence). CDR3 coding DNA: TGTGCCAGTAGTATAGAGGCACAGGGTAGGGGCTATGGCTACACCTTC. Protein: CASSIEAQGRGYGYTF.

This clone was detected only once. The chain carries TRBV4-3 and TRBJ2-3; 7 positions agree with TRBD2. CDR3 length: 14 residues. V gave up 1 base and J gave up 5 bases; unmatched junction bases: 3. Germline V gene sequence: CDR1 LGHNA, CDR2 YSLEER. As DNA, the CDR3 is TGCGCCAGCAGCCAAGGGACTAGGGGAGATACGCAGTATTTT. Its translation: CASSQGTRGDTQYF.

The chain joins TRBV2 to TRBJ1-1, with D perhaps matching TRBD1 (6 bases). The CDR3 is 14 amino acids. Trimming shortened V by 8 bases and J by 0 bases, and 13 bases separated the two germline ends. Germline loops: CDR1 SNHLY, CDR2 FYNNEI. The DNA for the CDR3 is TGTGCCAGCTTAGGGCAGGGGATGAACACTGAAGCTTTCTTT. Translation gives CASLGQGMNTEAFF. Full variable domain (missing parts from reference TRBV2 and TRBJ1-1): EPEVTQTPSHQVTQMGQEVILRCVPISNHLYFYWYRQILGQKVEFLVSFYNNEISEKSEIFDDQFSVERPDGSNFTLKIRSTKLEDSAMYFCASLGQGMNTEAFFGQGTRLTVV.

The CDR3 DNA follows: TGTGCCAGCAGTCTCAGGCATGCCTCACCCCTCCACTTT. Translating gives CASSLRHASPLHF. The chain recombines TRBV28 with TRBJ1-6; D is unresolved. The CDR3 has 13 amino acids. Trimming removed 5 bases at V and 10 bases at J, with 12 bases between. Per germline, CDR1 MDHEN and CDR2 SYDVKM.

This chain uses TRBV11-2 with TRBJ1-2; the match to TRBD1 covers 10 bases. J was trimmed by 0 bases and V by 5 bases; bases with no gene match: 6. CDR1 is SGHAT and CDR2 is FQNNGV in the germline V gene. The CDR3 spans 16 residues. The CDR3 DNA sequence: TGTGCCAGCAGCCCGGGGACAGGGGCAGCTAACTATGGCTACACCTTC. Its translation is CASSPGTGAANYGYTF.

V usage is TRBV5-1 and J usage is TRBJ2-3, with D perhaps given as TRBD1 or TRBD2 (5 bases each). Germline assignment: CDR1 SGHRS and CDR2 YFSETQ. V lost 4 bases, J lost 13 bases, and 19 bases lay in between. The CDR3 contains 13 residues. CDR3 DNA sequence: TGCGCCAGCAGCGTGGGACCCCTGGGGCAAAAGTATTTT. Encoded protein: CASSVGPLGQKYF.

This clone has just a few counts. The CDR3 reads CASSPGAWGQGAYEQYF. CDR3 DNA: TGCGCCAGCAGTCCCGGGGCATGGGGACAGGGGGCCTACGAGCAGTACTTC. The chain couples TRBV10-1 to TRBJ2-7; 11 bases line up with TRBD1. CDR1 is WNHNN and CDR2 is SYGVQD in the germline V gene (reference sequence). V gave up 5 bases and J gave up 2 bases; unmatched junction bases: 11. The CDR3 covers 17 residues.

This chain uses TRBV4-1 with TRBJ1-1, with 9 bases aligning to TRBD1. Germline CDR1 MGHRA, CDR2 YSYEKL. The CDR3 is 17 residues long. The junction had 12 bases not matched to a gene; V was cut back by 4 bases and J by 3 bases. CDR3 DNA sequence: TGCGCCAGCAGCCTCCACCCGACAGGGGGGATGGACACTGAAGCTTTCTTT. This sequence encodes CASSLHPTGGMDTEAFF.

J is TRBJ2-2 and V is TRBV6-5; D unresolved. The germline V and J ends were trimmed by 5 bases and 1 base, with 11 bases remaining between them. The CDR3 has 15 residues. Germline CDR1 reads MNHEY; CDR2 reads SVGAGI. For the CDR3, the DNA is TGTGCCAGCAGTAGTCTTCGTAGGAACACCGGGGAGCTGTTTTTT. It yields the protein CASSSLRRNTGELFF.

The chain uses TRBV9 and TRBJ2-5; 10 bases agree with TRBD1. The germline gives CDR1 SGDLS, CDR2 YYNGEE. The trim removed 0 bases at V and 0 bases at J, leaving 8 bases unmatched. There are 18 residues in the CDR3. CDR3 sequence reads: CASSVGTGGRGYQETQYF. CDR3 nucleotide sequence: TGTGCCAGCAGCGTAGGGACAGGGGGAAGGGGGTACCAAGAGACCCAGTACTTC.

The sample holds a few counts of this clone. The chain recombines TRBV5-1 with TRBJ2-7; 8 bases align to TRBD1. J was trimmed by 6 bases and V by 7 bases; bases with no gene match: 9. The CDR3 has 13 amino acids. CDR1 is SGHRS and CDR2 is YFSETQ in the germline V gene. CDR3 protein: CASGYGQGVEQYF. Here the CDR3 DNA reads TGCGCCAGCGGGTACGGACAGGGTGTCGAGCAGTACTTC.

Comment on this clone: One end of the junction is discordant with germline, which a read error may explain. Other DNA sequences in the same sample also yield this CDR3. The chain couples TRBV10-2 to TRBJ1-2; 8 nucleotides agree with TRBD1. Germline values: CDR1 WSHSY, CDR2 SAAADI. The CDR3 has 15 residues. The CDR3 protein is CASNDRGGIDYGYTF. CDR3 nucleotides: TGCGCCAGCAACGACAGGGGTGGGATTGACTATGGCTATACCTTC.

This chain links TRBV28 with TRBJ2-3; 9 bases are a match to TRBD2. Germline CDR1 and CDR2: MDHEN and SYDVKM. The CDR3 consists of 16 residues. After removal of 3 bases from V and 1 base from J, the junction contained 5 bases not matched to a gene. The CDR3 DNA reads TGTGCCAGCAGTTTTCAGGCGGGGGGGGGCACAGATACGCAGTATTTT. Translating it yields CASSFQAGGGTDTQYF.

This clone was counted between two and nine times. This sequence joins TRBV4-1 and TRBJ2-3; D is possibly TRBD2 (6 bases). Germline assignment: CDR1 MGHRA and CDR2 YSYEKL. The V end lost 6 bases, the J end lost 1 base, and 14 bases lay between the germline ends. This CDR3 region has 15 residues. CDR3 DNA: TGCGCCAGCAGTCGAGCCGGGAGTGGCACAGATACGCAGTATTTT. Residues: CASSRAGSGTDTQYF.

The chain is built from TRBV9 and TRBJ2-5; 10 bases match TRBD2. Per the germline V gene, CDR1 is SGDLS and CDR2 is YYNGEE. The CDR3 covers 15 residues. After removal of 5 bases from V and 5 bases from J, the junction contained 9 bases not matched to a gene. Written as DNA, the CDR3 is TGTGCCAGCAGTTTAGCGGGGGGCGAGGTGGAGACCCAGTACTTC. As protein: CASSLAGGEVETQYF.

V gene TRBV7-6 combines with J gene TRBJ1-2; D is possibly TRBD1 (6 bases). The germline V gene has CDR1 SGHVS and CDR2 FNYEAQ. V lost 2 bases and J lost 6, with 16 bases in between. CDR3 length equals 15 residues. The DNA for the CDR3 is TGTGCCAGCAGCTTAAATAGAGGGGGGGGAAATGGCTACACCTTC. It is translated as CASSLNRGGGNGYTF.